Sequencing of this TCR beta chain was carried out in a study of tumor and adjacent non-tumor tissue in lung cancer (dated by TCRdb to between 2018 and 2020). Describing the broader study: By cancer type, the cohort comprised some twelve adenocarcinoma patients, a couple of squamous cell carcinoma patients and 1 small cell lung cancer patient. Among the approximately 15 patients, ages ranged from about 31 to 80 years, some ten were men and 5 were women, and disease was TNM stage I to III. Sequencing produced more than 100,000,000 productive TCRbeta reads in total, an average of about 4.17 million reads per sample. The study compared bulk TCRbeta repertoires between lung tumor tissue and matched distant non-tumor lung tissue from some 14 lung cancer patients. For each patient, one tumor sample and one normal lung sample were taken, giving thirty paired specimens that underwent TCRbeta CDR3 sequencing.

The germline V gene sets CDR1 to SGHNT and CDR2 to YENEEA. From cysteine to phenylalanine, the CDR3 is 20 amino acids long. Solely the CDR3 DNA is kept, with 60 bases framed from the first base. With respect to this clonotype: Its specific antigen is unknown. Germline is not matched at one junction end, which may reflect a read error.

Libraries came from multiplex PCR. Sequencing was performed on an Illumina HiSeq 2500. TCRbeta libraries were constructed through three rounds of nested PCR with primers (Table S4) according to protocols modified from ARM-PCR. Before sequencing, PCR products of 200-500 bp were cut from the gel and purified using the QIAquick gel extraction kit. Under the source paper's analysis protocol: Trimmomatic was used to clean the reads, FLASH merged the cleaned reads into complete CDR3 sequences, and MiTCR assigned the sequences to V(D)J germline segments. Clonal diversity was computed as the inverse Simpson's index with VDJtools. In-frame sequences lacking a premature stop codon were counted as productive reads. TCRdb trimmed public reads at Q25 via fastp, called clones via MiXCR and kept in-frame beta chains. Each record represents a unique CDR3 protein, reported with the most common genes and DNA among its rows. For this entry, the V and J calls and clone size follow TCRdb and not the study's own pipeline. Here the sample has fewer than 85,000 distinct CDR3 sequences; around 77% occur a single time. In total, the top ten clones hold about 12% of the sample.

Paper-wide results and their limitations: TCR diversity was significantly higher in younger patients, and greater tumor TCR diversity was associated with shorter overall survival and shorter disease-free survival. Tumor tissue showed significantly higher TCR diversity (inverse Simpson) than normal lung tissue, at around 450 vs 150 (P = 0.0075, Mann-Whitney U test). Peripheral blood was not sequenced, so blood TCRbeta repertoires were not examined in the lung cancer patients of the study. The sequencing platform is not named in the methods, and unique molecular identifiers are not mentioned. The top 100 clones made up a significantly larger cumulative share of the repertoire in normal lung than in tumor tissue. Only 15 or so patients were included in the cohort, and the need for larger samples and more detailed clinical data was noted by the authors.

Bulk unsorted tissue served as the source for RNA extraction, and RNA quality was assessed using a NanoDrop ND-1000 and an Agilent 2100. Newly diagnosed lung cancer patients without prior chemotherapy who had been admitted for thoracic surgery in China between August and November 2014 were enrolled as donors. Patients with previous radiotherapy or chemotherapy, or with another concurrent cancer, were excluded from the study. Surgical tissue pieces of 1-2 cm3 were preserved in RNAlater solution and stored at -80 °C until use. The sequence derives from a woman between 45 and 65 years old with non-small cell lung cancer. The rearranged segments are TRBV11-3 and TRBJ2-3, with 7 junctional bases fitting TRBD2. The sequencing sample was made of lung tumor tissue. The bases are TGTGCCAGTAGCTCTCCCCTTTATTCTTCCTCTAGCGGCAGCACAGATACTCAGTATTTT. It specifies CASSSPLYSSSSGSTDTQYF.